Below, 3 T cell receptor beta chains from the same sample are listed, as sequenced in a study of cytomegalovirus exposure and HLA in healthy donors. Clones were read by immunoSEQ multiplex PCR, and TCRdb kept only the in-frame ones, dropping some. The sample includes approximately 100,000 clones, roughly 84% of them seen just once. Sequencing used PBMCs. The receptors were sampled from a man aged 18 to 30 in good health and CMV-seropositive.

V and J are TRBV28 and TRBJ1-1, with TRBD1 matching over 9 bases. The CDR3 totals 16 residues. Germline V CDR1 and CDR2: MDHEN, SYDVKM. V was pared by 3 bases and J by 0 bases, with 5 bases of the junction left unmatched. CDR3 in amino acids: CASSFGQGPLNTEAFF. CDR3 sequence (DNA): TGTGCCAGCAGTTTCGGACAGGGGCCTCTGAACACTGAAGCTTTCTTT.

In this sample, this clone turned up a few times. The chain joins TRBV9 to TRBJ1-6; D gene uncertain. Trimming removed 2 bases at V and 7 bases at J, with 10 bases between. The CDR3 has 14 residues. CDR1 and CDR2 from the germline V gene are SGDLS and YYNGEE. CDR3 region: CASSVAQSNSPLHF. Here the CDR3 DNA reads TGTGCCAGCAGCGTGGCACAGTCCAATTCACCCCTCCACTTT.

The V and J genes are TRBV4-1 and TRBJ2-7; no firm D call. CDR1 and CDR2 from the germline V gene are MGHRA and YSYEKL. The CDR3 totals 15 residues. V dropped 1 base and J dropped 7 bases, with 17 bases sitting between them. CDR3 DNA sequence: TGCGCCAGCAGCCAAGGACGTGCACCAGGTCGGGAGCAGTACTTC. The encoded protein is CASSQGRAPGREQYF.